Each of the 21 T cell receptor beta chains below was sequenced from the same sample in a study of patients and donors after allogeneic stem cell transplantation (dated by TCRdb to 2018 to 2020). The method was RT-PCR. Sequencing took place on a NextSeq 550. TCRdb reanalyzed the raw reads on its own, using fastp at Q25 for trimming and MiXCR for clone calling, and kept in-frame beta chains. Rows with one shared CDR3 protein collapse into an entry with the most common genes and DNA. The sample table lists about 110,000 distinct CDR3 sequences, around 36% of them with a count of one. The biggest ten clones account for about 27% of the sample. Specimen: blood, either unsorted or a sorted T cell fraction (not recorded which). These receptor sequences come from a human donor who was either an allogeneic HSCT recipient or a stem cell or donor lymphocyte infusion donor (not recorded which). It is not recorded whose cells these are; they may come from a transplant donor.

V and J are TRBV4-2 and TRBJ2-5; a weak D match, TRBD2 (6 bases). The V end was cut by 0 bases, the J end by 0 bases, with 11 bases between. The germline V gene encodes CDR1 LGHNA and CDR2 YNFKEQ. The CDR3 has 16 amino acids. CDR3 region: CASSQDRRDYQETQYF. Here the CDR3 DNA reads TGTGCCAGCAGCCAAGATAGGCGGGACTACCAAGAGACCCAGTACTTC.

The genes are TRBV12-3 or TRBV12-4 and TRBJ1-1; tentative D call: TRBD1 (5 bases). V was shortened by 3 bases and J by 8 bases, with 13 bases between the two germline ends. This CDR3 has 13 amino acids. The CDR3 spells CASSFGRGLEAFF. The CDR3 DNA reads TGTGCCAGCAGTTTTGGGCGGGGCTTAGAAGCTTTCTTT.

The chain combines TRBV3-1 with TRBJ1-2; TRBD1 is a possible D gene (5 bases). Looked up from germline, CDR1 is LGHDT and CDR2 is YNNKEL (reference sequence). The length of the CDR3 is 12 residues. The V end was cut by 1 base, the J end by 8 bases, with 8 bases between. The CDR3 region has the DNA TGTGCCAGCAGCCAAGGGGGCGACGGCTACACCTTC. Amino acids: CASSQGGDGYTF.

This clonotype was observed once. The CDR3 does not close with the conserved phenylalanine or tryptophan, likely indicating a read error. CDR3 in DNA: TGCAGCGTTGAGAAGGGAGGGGGCACTGAAGCTTTCTTG. It specifies CSVEKGGGTEAFL. The rearrangement joins TRBV29-1 to TRBJ1-1; TRBD1 is a possible D gene (6 bases). CDR3 size: 13 residues. Trimming shortened V by 3 bases and J by 4 bases, and 12 bases separated the two germline ends. Germline CDR1 is SQVTM and CDR2 is ANQGSEA.

The table lists this clonotype with many counts. The rearrangement joins TRBV5-1 to TRBJ1-5, with D hard to call. The CDR3 is made up of 15 amino acids. The V gene's germline CDR1 is SGHRS and CDR2 YFSETQ. Trimming shortened V by 0 bases and J by 4 bases, and 11 bases separated the two germline ends. The CDR3 DNA is TGCGCCAGCAGCTTGGAGAACAAGTTTAATCAGCCCCAGCATTTT. Translation gives CASSLENKFNQPQHF.

J is TRBJ2-7 and V is TRBV9, with TRBD2 matching 10 bases. The ends lost 4 bases at V and 4 bases at J; junction bases unmatched: 8. Germline V gene sequence: CDR1 SGDLS, CDR2 YYNGEE. The CDR3 covers 15 residues. CDR3 in DNA: TGTGCCAGCAGCTATTCCGGGACTAGCGAGTACGAGCAGTACTTC. Translated: CASSYSGTSEYEQYF.

V is TRBV4-3 and J is TRBJ2-2; 9 nucleotides match TRBD2. Per germline, CDR1 LGHNA and CDR2 YSLEER. With V trimmed by 0 bases and J by 2 bases, 4 bases remained unmatched. The CDR3 length is 17 residues. CDR3 loop: CASSQEATSGNTGELFF. For the CDR3, the DNA is TGCGCCAGCAGCCAAGAAGCGACTAGCGGAAACACCGGGGAGCTGTTTTTT.

This clonotype was counted a few times. V is TRBV9 and J is TRBJ2-7; a possible D gene is TRBD1 (5 bases). CDR1 is SGDLS and CDR2 is YYNGEE in the germline V gene. The CDR3 has 14 amino acids. V shed 0 bases and J shed 2 bases, with 9 bases lying between them. The CDR3 reads CASSVVDRTYEQYF. The CDR3 DNA follows: TGTGCCAGCAGCGTAGTAGACAGAACCTACGAGCAGTACTTC. The whole variable domain, filled in from reference TRBV9 and TRBJ2-7, reads DSGVTQTPKHLITATGQRVTLRCSPRSGDLSVYWYQQSLDQGLQFLIQYYNGEERAKGNILERFSAQQFPDLHSELNLSSLELGDSALYFCASSVVDRTYEQYFGPGTRLTVT.

The chain recombines TRBV20-1 with TRBJ1-2, with no clear D. V lost 6 bases and J 3 bases, leaving 8 bases between the germline ends. The CDR3 is made up of 11 amino acids. CDR1 is DFQATT, CDR2 SNEGSKA, per germline (reference sequence). The CDR3 region has the DNA TGCAGTGCGTCCCAGGACTATGGCTACACCTTC. Protein sequence: CSASQDYGYTF.

This clonotype was found a few times. The chain employs TRBV4-2 and TRBJ1-2, with TRBD1 matching over 7 bases. J was trimmed by 0 bases and V by 8 bases; bases with no gene match: 6. This CDR3 is 14 amino acids long. Germline assignment: CDR1 LGHNA and CDR2 YNFKEQ. The CDR3 spells CASGQEFANYGYTF. The CDR3 coding sequence is TGTGCCAGCGGACAGGAGTTCGCTAACTATGGCTACACCTTC.

The chain couples TRBV29-1 to TRBJ1-1; 7 nucleotides align to TRBD1. Germline values: CDR1 SQVTM, CDR2 ANQGSEA. The CDR3 sequence is 11 residues long. The trim removed 5 bases at V and 6 bases at J, leaving 3 bases unmatched. The CDR3: CSVKTGAEAFF. The CDR3 DNA is TGCAGCGTTAAAACAGGGGCTGAAGCTTTCTTT.

The chain joins TRBV11-2 to TRBJ1-5; D remains ambiguous. Germline-derived CDR1 and CDR2 are SGHAT and FQNNGV. The CDR3 is made up of 13 amino acids. The V and J ends lost 1 base and 1 base respectively, with 2 bases between them. DNA for the CDR3: TGTGCCAGCAGCTTAGCCAGCAATCAGCCCCAGCATTTT. This codes for CASSLASNQPQHF. Supplemented by reference TRBV11-2 and TRBJ1-5, the full variable domain reads EAGVAQSPRYKIIEKRQSVAFWCNPISGHATLYWYQQILGQGPKLLIQFQNNGVVDDSQLPKDRFSAERLKGVDSTLKIQPAKLEDSAVYLCASSLASNQPQHFGDGTRLSIL.

The chain recombines TRBV7-8 with TRBJ2-1, with 10 bases that match TRBD2. CDR3 length equals 19 residues. Unmatched junction bases numbered 14, after V lost 2 bases and J lost 4 bases. Germline V lookup: CDR1 SGHVS, CDR2 FQNEAQ. The CDR3 loop is CASSLYSAASGSRYNEQFF. For the CDR3, the DNA is TGTGCCAGCAGCTTATATAGTGCGGCTAGCGGGAGCAGGTACAATGAGCAGTTCTTC.

This rearrangement joins TRBV6-6 to TRBJ2-3; possible D gene TRBD2, 6 bases. Trimming pared 7 bases from V and 2 bases from J, leaving 19 bases between. Per germline, CDR1 MNHNY and CDR2 SVGAGI (reference sequence). CDR3 length: 16 amino acids. The CDR3 here is CASKLHGGGSTDTQYF. CDR3 coding DNA: TGTGCCAGCAAGCTACACGGGGGAGGATCCACAGATACGCAGTATTTT.

This clonotype has a handful of counts. The chain is built from TRBV20-1 and TRBJ1-2, with unresolved D. CDR3 length equals 13 residues. CDR1 and CDR2 (germline): DFQATT, SNEGSKA (reference sequence). CDR3 protein: CSARLPTPYGYTF. The CDR3 nucleotides read TGCAGCGCGCGGCTCCCTACCCCCTATGGCTACACCTTC.

The chain links TRBV3-1 to TRBJ1-5, with 7 bases matching TRBD1. Trimming at V came to 4 bases and at J to 4 bases, leaving 4 bases not matched to a gene. Germline CDR1 LGHDT, CDR2 YNNKEL (reference sequence). The CDR3 covers 14 residues. CDR3 loop: CASSRGTVNQPQHF. CDR3 DNA: TGTGCCAGCAGCCGAGGGACAGTAAATCAGCCCCAGCATTTT.

The chain recombines TRBV20-1 with TRBJ2-4; TRBD1 matches at 7 bases. The germline V gene has CDR1 DFQATT and CDR2 SNEGSKA (reference sequence). V dropped 1 base and J dropped 8; count of bases not matched to a gene: 5. The CDR3 has 13 residues. CDR3 loop: CSARGDRAYIQYF. The CDR3 nucleotides are TGCAGTGCTAGAGGAGACAGGGCGTACATTCAGTACTTC.

The V call is TRBV20-1, the J call TRBJ2-1; 7 nucleotides match TRBD1. The CDR3 extends over 15 amino acids. Germline assignment: CDR1 DFQATT and CDR2 SNEGSKA (reference sequence). V lost 1 base to trimming and J lost 3 bases; unmatched junction nucleotides: 6. Here the CDR3 DNA reads TGCAGTGCTAGAGCCTTCAGGGGGATCTACAATGAGCAGTTCTTC. Amino acids: CSARAFRGIYNEQFF.

This clonotype was recorded many times. J is TRBJ1-1 and V is TRBV3-1; no reliable D call. The ends were cut back, 2 bases at V and 3 bases at J, with 7 bases in the middle. This CDR3 has 13 residues. Per germline, CDR1 LGHDT and CDR2 YNNKEL (reference sequence). CDR3 amino acids: CASSQMDYTEAFF. The CDR3 coding sequence is TGTGCCAGCAGCCAAATGGATTACACTGAAGCTTTCTTT.

This clonotype was counted only a few times. This chain joins TRBV10-3 and TRBJ2-1; tentative D call: TRBD2 (5 bases). CDR3 length: 15 amino acids. The germline V gene encodes CDR1 ENHRY and CDR2 SYGVKD. The germline V and J ends were trimmed by 0 bases and 7 bases, with 13 bases remaining between them. CDR3 coding DNA: TGTGCCATCAGTGAGTCCGAGGGAGTAAGTAATGAGCAGTTCTTC. This translates into CAISESEGVSNEQFF.

V is TRBV14 and J is TRBJ1-5, with a weak D call TRBD1 (5 bases). From germline, CDR1 is SGHDN and CDR2 FVKESK. The CDR3 extends over 14 amino acids. The V end was cut by 3 bases, the J end by 4 bases, with 10 bases between. The CDR3 loop reads CASSHPGQNQPQHF. CDR3 nucleotide sequence: TGTGCCAGCAGCCACCCAGGGCAAAATCAGCCCCAGCATTTT.